This T cell receptor beta chain was observed in a study of blood T cell repertoires in COVID-19. Study context: Specimens from acute and convalescent COVID-19 originated in the United States, Italy and Spain. PBMCs, B-cell-depleted T cells, or T cells were the source of the cDNA or gDNA that made up the material.

Authors' processing steps: Estimates of nucleated cell counts were drawn from the amplification of reference gene primers. This table comes from immunoSEQ multiplex PCR, and its TCRdb copy is limited to in-frame clones, with some not included. V, J and clone size reflect that table, while D and trimming were determined from the DNA. The top ten clones hold 1.5% to 1.7% of a sample with about 140,000 clones, approximately 86% of them seen once. The V gene's germline CDR1 is LNHDA and CDR2 SQIVND (reference sequence). The CDR3 spans 15 residues. J lost 4 bases, V lost 7 bases, and 5 bases had no gene match.

The sequencing input was peripheral blood. The genes are TRBV19 and TRBJ1-5; 12 bases line up with TRBD1. The sequence was obtained from a woman aged 55-70 years with acute or convalescent COVID-19. CDR3 in amino acids: CASKGTGGENQPQHF. CDR3 bases: TGTGCCAGTAAGGGGACAGGGGGCGAGAATCAGCCCCAGCATTTT.